There are a few counts of the clone carrying this TCR beta chain. No antigen is known for it. The data originate from a study of T cells in Graves' hyperthyroidism and ophthalmopathy. Whole-study context: The blood sample was taken at first diagnosis, before treatment began.

TCR beta CDR3 regions were amplified from RNA. Primed by the HTBI set, a first-round RT-PCR was run on the TCR CDR3. TCRdb ran MiXCR on the multiplex PCR reads and lists one entry per CDR3 protein. The sample includes approximately 330,000 distinct CDR3 sequences, over 20% seen only once; the top ten take around 48%. The study, taken as a whole, reports: Stable hyperthyroidism and ophthalmopathy were separated using 13 V-J signatures.

Diagnosis rested on symptoms, serum thyroxine and TRAb, thyroid ultrasound, and orbital computed tomography. The sample was blood. The receptor's source is a woman aged 50 to 60 with Graves' hyperthyroidism.

CDR3 sequence: CASSQDLPYYGYTF. CDR3 DNA: TGTGCCAGCAGCCAAGATCTACCTTATTATGGCTACACCTTC. This chain connects TRBV3-1 to TRBJ1-2; D is undetermined. The CDR3 has 14 amino acids. CDR1 LGHDT and CDR2 YNNKEL come from the germline V gene (reference sequence). Deletions cut 0 bases from V and 5 bases from J, with 10 bases between.